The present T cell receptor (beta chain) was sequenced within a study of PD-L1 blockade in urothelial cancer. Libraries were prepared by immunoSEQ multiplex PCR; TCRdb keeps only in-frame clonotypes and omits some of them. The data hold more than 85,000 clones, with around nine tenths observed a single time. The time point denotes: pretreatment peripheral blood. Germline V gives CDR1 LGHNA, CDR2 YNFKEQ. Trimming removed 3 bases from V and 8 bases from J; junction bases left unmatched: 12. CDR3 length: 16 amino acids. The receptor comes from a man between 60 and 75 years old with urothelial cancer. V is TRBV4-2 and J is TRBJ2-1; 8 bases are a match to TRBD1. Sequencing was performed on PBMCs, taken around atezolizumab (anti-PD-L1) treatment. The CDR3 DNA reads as TGTGCCAGCAGCCACGTCCGACAGGGGAATGACGATGAGCAGTTCTTC. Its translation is CASSHVRQGNDDEQFF.